These T cell receptor beta chains were read from a single sample in a study of blood T cells in healthy people across ages. TCRdb independently ran MiXCR on the 5' RACE reads; one entry per CDR3 protein. The sample lists about 970,000 distinct CDR3 sequences; roughly half were seen once. The sample comprised blood. These receptors originate from an older woman in good health. Both conserved end residues are part of each CDR3. The D gene is left open where the match is weak. Size is stated for part of the rows, as once, few or many counts, or as a class when the clone is expanded.

NA	TRBV7-8	TRBD2	TRBJ2-5	CASSSLADLLEQYF	TGTGCCAGCAGCTCCCTAGCGGACTTATTGGAGCAGTACTTC
NA	TRBV25-1	NA	TRBJ2-5	CTSSEWGRVGSETQYF	TGTACCAGCAGTGAATGGGGCAGGGTCGGTTCTGAGACCCAGTACTTC
NA	TRBV12-3/TRBV12-4	TRBD1	TRBJ2-6	CASSVTGTGFAGANVLTF	TGTGCCAGCAGTGTAACCGGGACAGGCTTTGCTGGGGCCAACGTCCTGACTTTC
many	TRBV7-6	NA	TRBJ2-1	CASSGGANEQFF	TGTGCCAGCAGCGGAGGGGCGAATGAGCAGTTCTTC
few	TRBV12-3/TRBV12-4	TRBD2	TRBJ2-4	CASSLAGGAKNIQYF	TGTGCCAGCAGTCTAGCGGGGGGGGCCAAAAACATTCAGTACTTC
once	TRBV5-1	NA	TRBJ2-3	CASSPDTGRADTQYF	TGCGCCAGCAGCCCCGACACCGGTAGGGCAGATACGCAGTATTTT
NA	TRBV27	NA	TRBJ2-5	CAGSLFQQAGAQYF	TGTGCCGGCAGTTTATTCCAGCAGGCCGGGGCCCAGTACTTC
NA	TRBV7-2	TRBD1	TRBJ1-1	CASSFYRGTEAFF	TGTGCCAGCAGCTTCTACAGGGGAACTGAAGCTTTCTTT
few	TRBV11-2	TRBD1	TRBJ2-7	CASSIGQGGHEQYF	TGTGCCAGCAGCATAGGACAGGGTGGGCATGAGCAGTACTTC
NA	TRBV4-2	TRBD2	TRBJ2-3	CASSRGGQREDTQYF	TGTGCCAGCAGCCGAGGCGGCCAGCGGGAAGATACGCAGTATTTT
NA	TRBV2	TRBD2	TRBJ2-1	CASTGEGNNEQFF	TGTGCCAGCACTGGGGAGGGGAACAATGAGCAGTTCTTC
few	TRBV25-1	TRBD1	TRBJ2-1	CASRPDRGYNEQFF	TGTGCCAGCAGGCCAGACAGGGGGTACAATGAGCAGTTCTTC
few	TRBV7-9	NA	TRBJ2-5	CASSLMSSETQYF	TGTGCCAGCAGCTTGATGAGCAGCGAGACCCAGTACTTC
few	TRBV20-1	NA	TRBJ1-5	CSGTPPSNQPQHF	TGCAGTGGGACCCCTCCTAGCAATCAGCCCCAGCATTTT
NA	TRBV4-3	TRBD2	TRBJ2-5	CASSQDRTGGRETQYF	TGCGCCAGCAGCCAAGATCGGACGGGAGGACGAGAGACCCAGTACTTC
once	TRBV7-9	NA	TRBJ1-5	CASSLNQNNQPQHF	TGTGCCAGCAGCTTGAATCAGAACAATCAGCCCCAGCATTTT
NA	TRBV4-1	TRBD2	TRBJ2-5	CASSQEIAGGPRETQYF	TGCGCCAGCAGCCAAGAAATAGCGGGAGGGCCGCGAGAGACCCAGTACTTC
NA	TRBV5-5	TRBD1	TRBJ1-1	CASSADREYLYRTEAFF	TGTGCCAGCAGCGCCGACAGGGAATATTTATATCGCACTGAAGCTTTCTTT
NA	TRBV24-1	TRBD1	TRBJ2-3	CATSELTGDRQYF	TGTGCCACCAGTGAGCTAACAGGGGATAGGCAGTATTTT
NA	TRBV7-9	NA	TRBJ2-7	CASSEQGPGEQYF	TGTGCCAGCAGCGAGCAGGGGCCGGGCGAGCAGTACTTC
NA	TRBV29-1	TRBD1	TRBJ2-7	CSVAPGGGYEQYF	TGCAGCGTTGCGCCAGGGGGCGGGTACGAGCAGTACTTC
NA	TRBV7-9	NA	TRBJ2-3	CASDSGGDTQYF	TGTGCCAGCGACTCCGGTGGGGATACGCAGTATTTT
NA	TRBV4-2	TRBD1	TRBJ1-5	CASSGAQGGGGNQPQHF	TGTGCCAGCAGTGGGGCACAGGGGGGAGGTGGCAATCAGCCCCAGCATTTT
NA	TRBV29-1	NA	TRBJ1-4	CSVELATNEKLFF	TGCAGCGTTGAGTTGGCAACTAATGAAAAACTGTTTTTT
NA	TRBV7-9	NA	TRBJ2-7	CASRGPSYEQYF	TGTGCCAGCCGGGGACCCAGCTACGAGCAGTACTTC
NA	TRBV6-5	NA	TRBJ1-4	CASSYSWGSSNEKLFF	TGTGCCAGCAGTTACTCCTGGGGGTCTTCAAATGAAAAACTGTTTTTT
NA	TRBV15	NA	TRBJ2-6	CATSRVRQHTSGANVLTF	TGTGCCACCAGCAGAGTCCGACAGCATACCTCTGGGGCCAACGTCCTGACTTTC
NA	TRBV28	TRBD2	TRBJ2-3	CASSLSAGGPRDTQYF	TGTGCCAGCAGTTTATCCGCGGGAGGGCCCCGGGATACGCAGTATTTT